These T cell receptor beta chains were read from a single sample in a study of graft-versus-host responses after intestinal transplantation. Their target antigens are unknown. Assay: immunoSEQ multiplex PCR; the TCRdb copy retains only in-frame clones and omits some. The sample includes tens of thousands of clones, roughly 90% of them seen just once. The sequencing used unstimulated CD4+ T cells sorted from spleen or lymph node cells, collected before transplant. The source of these receptors is a human donor who was the organ donor for an intestinal transplant. Each CDR3 is given with its conserved first and last residue. Each record gives: V gene, D gene, J gene, clone size, CDR3 protein, CDR3 DNA. The D gene is left open where the match is weak. The size field is filled for only some rows; it gives once, few, many or a size class.

V gene: TRBV6-5
D gene: NA
J gene: TRBJ1-1
clone size: few
CDR3 protein: CASSSWTVAKNTEAFF
CDR3 DNA: TGTGCCAGCAGTTCGTGGACAGTCGCCAAGAACACTGAAGCTTTCTTT

V gene: TRBV4-1
D gene: TRBD2
J gene: TRBJ2-5
clone size: NA
CDR3 protein: CASSQEGLAQETQYF
CDR3 DNA: TGCGCCAGCAGCCAAGAGGGACTAGCGCAAGAGACCCAGTACTTC

V gene: TRBV28
D gene: NA
J gene: TRBJ1-5
clone size: NA
CDR3 protein: CASGTTGSNQPQHF
CDR3 DNA: TGTGCCAGCGGTACAACAGGGAGCAATCAGCCCCAGCATTTT

V gene: TRBV5-6
D gene: TRBD1
J gene: TRBJ1-1
clone size: NA
CDR3 protein: CASSLALQGGAAFF
CDR3 DNA: TGTGCCAGCAGCTTGGCCTTGCAGGGGGGTGCGGCTTTCTTT

V gene: TRBV29-1
D gene: NA
J gene: TRBJ1-1
clone size: NA
CDR3 protein: CSVDTTGTNTEAFF
CDR3 DNA: TGCAGCGTTGATACTACAGGGACCAACACTGAAGCTTTCTTT

V gene: TRBV19
D gene: NA
J gene: TRBJ2-1
clone size: NA
CDR3 protein: CASSSLAKGTNEQFF
CDR3 DNA: TGTGCCAGTAGTTCCCTCGCCAAGGGGACAAATGAGCAGTTCTTC

V gene: TRBV11-2
D gene: NA
J gene: TRBJ1-1
clone size: few
CDR3 protein: CASSEGQGQSVKAFF
CDR3 DNA: TGTGCCAGCAGCGAAGGCCAAGGACAGAGTGTAAAAGCTTTCTTT

V gene: TRBV4-3
D gene: TRBD1
J gene: TRBJ1-3
clone size: few
CDR3 protein: CASSHQRTGRTGNTIYF
CDR3 DNA: TGCGCCAGCAGCCACCAACGGACAGGGCGTACGGGAAACACCATATATTTT

V gene: TRBV6-6
D gene: NA
J gene: TRBJ2-7
clone size: NA
CDR3 protein: CASSQIRELSYEQYF
CDR3 DNA: TGTGCCAGCAGCCAGATCCGGGAACTCTCCTACGAGCAGTACTTC

V gene: TRBV7-6
D gene: TRBD2
J gene: TRBJ2-5
clone size: NA
CDR3 protein: CASSLGTSGPGVTQYF
CDR3 DNA: TGTGCCAGCAGCTTAGGGACTAGCGGGCCCGGGGTGACCCAGTACTTC

V gene: TRBV7-2
D gene: TRBD1
J gene: TRBJ2-7
clone size: NA
CDR3 protein: CASSWGTGEEQYF
CDR3 DNA: TGTGCCAGCAGCTGGGGGACAGGGGAAGAGCAGTACTTC

V gene: TRBV28
D gene: TRBD1
J gene: TRBJ2-2
clone size: NA
CDR3 protein: CASLGTGSGELFF
CDR3 DNA: TGTGCCAGCCTCGGGACAGGGTCAGGGGAGCTGTTTTTT